Each of the 16 T cell receptor beta chains below was sequenced from the same sample in a study of control samples from healthy donors and cancer patients. Libraries were prepared by immunoSEQ multiplex PCR; TCRdb keeps only in-frame clonotypes and omits some of them. The table includes about 70,000 clones, roughly 84% detected once. The specimen was PBMCs. These receptors were taken from a woman in her 50s with lung cancer.

V and J are TRBV6-5 and TRBJ2-7; possibly TRBD1 for D (6 bases). The CDR3 totals 13 residues. Germline assignment: CDR1 MNHEY and CDR2 SVGAGI. Trimming took off 6 bases at V and 1 base at J, with 10 bases between the two ends. CDR3 nucleotides: TGTGCCAGCAGCCAGGGGAATTCCTACGAGCAGTACTTC. Its translation: CASSQGNSYEQYF.

The CDR3 sequence is CASSLGPGSTGELFF. The CDR3 DNA sequence: TGTGCCAGCAGTTTGGGACCCGGGTCCACCGGGGAGCTGTTTTTT. The chain has TRBV27 and TRBJ2-2, with D perhaps given as TRBD1 or TRBD2 (5 bases each). Trimming removed 3 bases at V and 4 bases at J, with 12 bases between. The germline CDR1 and CDR2 sequences are MNHEY and SMNVEV (reference sequence). This CDR3 region has 15 residues.

The V gene is TRBV19, the J gene TRBJ2-5; TRBD1 agrees at 7 bases. The CDR3 covers 13 residues. Germline V gives CDR1 LNHDA, CDR2 SQIVND (reference sequence). J lost 1 base, V lost 8 bases, and 4 bases had no gene match. CDR3 region: CASARDSQETQYF. CDR3 bases: TGTGCCAGTGCCAGGGACAGCCAAGAGACCCAGTACTTC.

The chain uses TRBV29-1 and TRBJ1-1; 10 positions match TRBD1. J was trimmed by 4 bases and V by 8 bases; bases with no gene match: 7. Germline V gene data show CDR1 as SQVTM and CDR2 as ANQGSEA. CDR3 length equals 13 residues. CDR3 coding DNA: TGCAGCACCTGGGACAGGGGTACCACTGAAGCTTTCTTT. Its translation: CSTWDRGTTEAFF.

The rearrangement links TRBV25-1 to TRBJ2-1, with 11 bases lining up with TRBD2. This CDR3 region has 16 residues. CDR1 and CDR2 from the germline V gene are MGHDK and SYGVNS. Trimming cost V 3 bases and J 8 bases; bases outside gene matches: 9. In DNA, the CDR3 is TGTGCCAGCAGTGATAAGCTAGCGGGGGGAAGCGATGAGCAGTTCTTC. It specifies CASSDKLAGGSDEQFF.

The chain recombines TRBV10-3 with TRBJ1-1; weak D call: TRBD1 (5 bases). Trimming took 6 bases from V and 0 from J, leaving 11 bases between them. Germline CDR1 and CDR2: ENHRY and SYGVKD. This CDR3 comprises 14 residues. This CDR3 reads CAISSGLLNTEAFF. Here the CDR3 DNA reads TGTGCCATCAGCTCGGGACTGCTGAACACTGAAGCTTTCTTT.

The chain links TRBV10-3 to TRBJ1-2; 10 bases agree with TRBD1. The CDR3 has 14 residues. With V trimmed by 8 bases and J by 1 base, 4 bases remained unmatched. Germline-derived CDR1 and CDR2 are ENHRY and SYGVKD. The CDR3 nucleotides read TGTGCCATCGCCGGACAGGGGGTTAACTATGGCTACACCTTC. Residues: CAIAGQGVNYGYTF.

The rearrangement uses TRBV29-1 and TRBJ1-3; 7 positions match TRBD1. CDR3 size: 13 residues. Germline CDR1 reads SQVTM; CDR2 reads ANQGSEA. The J segment lost 3 bases and the V segment lost 7 bases, leaving 6 bases of the junction unmatched. CDR3 in DNA: TGCAGCGCGTCACAGGGGAATGGAAACACCATATATTTT. Its translation: CSASQGNGNTIYF.

This clone has just a few counts. V is TRBV19 and J is TRBJ2-2; D possibly corresponds to TRBD1 (7 bases). Trimming took 5 bases from V and 5 from J, leaving 15 bases between them. CDR3 size: 15 residues. CDR1 is LNHDA, CDR2 SQIVND, per germline (reference sequence). CDR3 DNA: TGTGCCAGTAGTCTACAGGGGAGCGGGACCGGGGAGCTGTTTTTT. As protein: CASSLQGSGTGELFF. Using reference TRBV19 and TRBJ2-2 for the parts outside the CDR3, the full variable domain is DGGITQSPKYLFRKEGQNVTLSCEQNLNHDAMYWYRQDPGQGLRLIYYSQIVNDFQKGDIAEGYSVSREKKESFPLTVTSAQKNPTAFYLCASSLQGSGTGELFFGEGSRLTVL.

This rearrangement joins TRBV24-1 to TRBJ2-5; D gene unclear. The germline V gene has CDR1 KGHDR and CDR2 SFDVKD. V was shortened by 4 bases and J by 9 bases, with 8 bases between the two germline ends. The CDR3 is 11 residues long. The CDR3, as DNA: TGTGCCACCAGTGACGGGTTGGCCCAGTACTTC. Translating gives CATSDGLAQYF.

The chain uses TRBV27 and TRBJ1-3, with TRBD1 matching 7 bases. Trimming at V came to 2 bases and at J to 4 bases, leaving 8 bases not matched to a gene. The CDR3 is 16 amino acids. Germline CDR1 MNHEY, CDR2 SMNVEV (reference sequence). CDR3: CASSLNPGTAGNTIYF. The CDR3 coding sequence is TGTGCCAGCAGTTTAAATCCCGGGACAGCCGGAAACACCATATATTTT.

This chain joins TRBV7-2 and TRBJ1-5, with D possibly matching TRBD1 (6 bases). The V gene lost 3 bases and the J gene lost 10 bases, with 10 bases spanning the gap. The V gene's germline CDR1 is SGHTA and CDR2 FQGNSA. The CDR3 runs to 12 residues. CDR3 residues: CASSFRDTPQHF. For the CDR3, the DNA is TGTGCCAGCAGCTTCAGGGACACACCCCAGCATTTT.

The chain has TRBV27 and TRBJ1-2; 11 nucleotides line up with TRBD1. The CDR3 consists of 14 residues. Looked up from germline, CDR1 is MNHEY and CDR2 is SMNVEV (reference sequence). With 4 bases clipped from V and 4 bases from J, the junction kept 2 bases outside the gene matches. The CDR3 reads CASSWDRGGYGYTF. The DNA of the CDR3 is TGTGCCAGCAGTTGGGACAGGGGGGGCTATGGCTACACCTTC.

The CDR3 is CASSPTGWETQYF. The DNA of the CDR3 is TGTGCCAGCAGCCCGACAGGGTGGGAGACCCAGTACTTC. The rearrangement uses TRBV11-2 and TRBJ2-5; 7 bases agree with TRBD1. The CDR3 length is 13 residues. The germline V gene has CDR1 SGHAT and CDR2 FQNNGV. J was trimmed by 5 bases and V by 5 bases; bases with no gene match: 5.

The rearrangement uses TRBV18 and TRBJ1-2; weak D call: TRBD1 (6 bases). The V gene lost 0 bases and the J gene lost 2 bases, with 10 bases spanning the gap. This CDR3 spans 15 amino acids. Germline values: CDR1 KGHSH, CDR2 LQKENI. CDR3 protein: CASSPPNRANYGYTF. In DNA, the CDR3 is TGTGCCAGCTCACCACCAAACAGGGCCAACTATGGCTACACCTTC.

V usage is TRBV7-2 and J usage is TRBJ2-3; D gene ambiguous. This CDR3 region has 15 residues. From germline, CDR1 is SGHTA and CDR2 FQGNSA. V gave up 2 bases and J gave up 0 bases, with 9 bases separating them. The CDR3 DNA sequence: TGTGCCAGCAGCTTAAATCCAGGTAGCACAGATACGCAGTATTTT. Protein sequence: CASSLNPGSTDTQYF.